These 20 T cell receptor beta chains were all obtained from the same sample, sequenced in a study of blood T cell repertoires in COVID-19 (dated by TCRdb to 2019 to 2021). Library preparation used the immunoSEQ multiplex PCR assay. TCRdb took this table from immuneACCESS and kept in-frame rearrangements with V and J called. Such tables lack part of the clones; where checked against another copy, unresolved V genes explain under half of the gap, and the rest is unexplained. This sample holds around 94,000 clones; roughly 80% were observed only once. About 6.3% of the sample lies in the top ten. Input material: peripheral blood. These receptors all come from a man between 60 and 70 years old with acute or convalescent COVID-19.

The chain links TRBV5-6 to TRBJ1-2; D gene uncertain. Germline V CDR1 and CDR2: SGHDT, YYEEEE. V lost 3 bases, J lost 1 base, and 7 bases lay in between. The length of the CDR3 is 13 residues. Here the CDR3 reads CASSSDNNYGYTF. Written as DNA, the CDR3 is TGTGCCAGCAGCTCCGACAATAACTATGGCTACACCTTC.

The chain links TRBV14 to TRBJ1-2, with TRBD1 matching over 10 bases. The CDR3 is 12 amino acids. V gave up 8 bases and J gave up 8 bases; unmatched junction bases: 5. Germline assignment: CDR1 SGHDN and CDR2 FVKESK. In DNA, the CDR3 is TGTGCCAGCGACAGGGGGCGGTGGGGCTACACCTTC. It is translated as CASDRGRWGYTF.

The V call is TRBV29-1, the J call TRBJ2-7, with TRBD1 identical over 8 bases. Per the germline V gene, CDR1 is SQVTM and CDR2 is ANQGSEA. V dropped 0 bases and J dropped 2; count of bases not matched to a gene: 6. The CDR3 has 15 amino acids. The CDR3 spells CSVEDSGQGTYEQYF. DNA of the CDR3: TGCAGCGTTGAAGATTCCGGACAGGGAACCTACGAGCAGTACTTC.

V and J are TRBV7-9 and TRBJ1-1; D remains unclear. Germline CDR1 SEHNR, CDR2 FQNEAQ (reference sequence). This CDR3 comprises 16 residues. Trimming removed 5 bases at V and 6 bases at J, with 22 bases between. The CDR3 loop reads CASSHGPRVLVPEAFF. The CDR3 bases are TGTGCCAGCAGCCATGGCCCCCGGGTCCTCGTCCCTGAAGCTTTCTTT.

The chain couples TRBV11-2 to TRBJ1-2; the match to TRBD1 covers 9 bases. Per the germline V gene, CDR1 is SGHAT and CDR2 is FQNNGV. The CDR3 runs to 15 residues. Unmatched junction bases numbered 4, after V lost 1 base and J lost 4 bases. The CDR3: CASSLGTGVTYGYTF. CDR3 DNA sequence: TGTGCCAGCAGCTTAGGGACAGGGGTTACCTATGGCTACACCTTC.

The chain has TRBV9 and TRBJ2-1, with 10 bases that match TRBD2. Looked up from germline, CDR1 is SGDLS and CDR2 is YYNGEE. The CDR3 is made up of 15 amino acids. J gave up 6 bases and V 0 bases, and 3 bases lay outside the gene matches. CDR3 in DNA: TGTGCCAGCAGCGTAGCAGCGGGGGGGCCCAATGAGCAGTTCTTC. Protein product: CASSVAAGGPNEQFF.

The V call is TRBV30, the J call TRBJ1-5, with TRBD1 matching over 7 bases. From germline, CDR1 is GTSNPN and CDR2 SVGIG (reference sequence). The CDR3 covers 13 residues. Trimming took 0 bases from V and 8 from J; bases not matched to a gene: 4. The CDR3 coding sequence is TGTGCCTGGAGTGTAGAAGGGGGCAAGCCCCAGCATTTT. Amino acids: CAWSVEGGKPQHF.

This clone was picked up a small number of times. This chain joins TRBV14 and TRBJ2-3, with D possibly matching TRBD2 (6 bases). This CDR3 comprises 14 residues. From germline, CDR1 is SGHDN and CDR2 FVKESK. V lost 1 base and J 4 bases, leaving 9 bases between the germline ends. The CDR3 loop reads CASSQVLASDTQYF. In DNA, the CDR3 is TGTGCCAGCAGCCAAGTCCTAGCGTCAGATACGCAGTATTTT.

The rearrangement uses TRBV30 and TRBJ1-5; perhaps TRBD1 as D (6 bases). The CDR3 totals 14 residues. Trimming stripped 0 bases from V and 6 bases from J, with 12 bases between. Germline CDR1 reads GTSNPN; CDR2 reads SVGIG (reference sequence). CDR3 coding DNA: TGTGCCTGGAGTGTAGGGGGGGCAGTTCAGCCCCAGCATTTT. Its protein product is CAWSVGGAVQPQHF.

This chain joins TRBV4-1 and TRBJ1-4, with D possibly TRBD1 on 5 matching bases. This CDR3 has 15 amino acids. Between the trimmed V and J ends, which lost 1 base and 5 bases, there was a span of 11 bases. The germline V gene has CDR1 MGHRA and CDR2 YSYEKL. The CDR3 is CASSQGGGTNEKLFF. The CDR3 DNA reads as TGCGCCAGCAGCCAAGGCGGAGGGACCAATGAAAAACTGTTTTTT.

With respect to this clone: The identical CDR3 is also encoded by other nucleotide sequences in the sample. The rearrangement joins TRBV9 to TRBJ1-4, with 8 bases aligning to TRBD1. The junction had 3 bases not matched to a gene; V was cut back by 0 bases and J by 5 bases. Germline values: CDR1 SGDLS, CDR2 YYNGEE. The CDR3 consists of 15 residues. The CDR3 DNA reads as TGTGCCAGCAGCGTAGTTGGGACAGGAAATGAAAAACTGTTTTTT. Protein: CASSVVGTGNEKLFF.

V and J are TRBV11-2 and TRBJ2-6; 7 bases match TRBD1. The ends lost 0 bases at V and 2 bases at J; junction bases unmatched: 10. Germline values: CDR1 SGHAT, CDR2 FQNNGV. The CDR3 is 19 amino acids. This CDR3 reads CASSLDPAGGRTGANVLTF. CDR3 in DNA: TGTGCCAGCAGCTTAGATCCGGCAGGGGGAAGAACTGGGGCCAACGTCCTGACTTTC.

This clone came up a few times. The chain couples TRBV29-1 to TRBJ1-1; no definite D call. The CDR3 is 11 residues long. Deletions cut 8 bases from V and 1 base from J, with 8 bases between. Germline V CDR1 and CDR2: SQVTM, ANQGSEA. The CDR3 nucleotides read TGCAGCACCGACAAGAACACTGAAGCTTTCTTT. Encoded protein: CSTDKNTEAFF.

The J gene is TRBJ1-6, the V gene TRBV5-3; D unclear. TRBV5-3 is assigned to the ORF class and has an uncertain function. The CDR3 totals 13 residues. Between the trimmed V and J ends, which lost 7 bases and 15 bases, there was a span of 20 bases. This CDR3 reads CARFTLSFGDLHF. The CDR3 nucleotides are TGTGCCAGATTCACCCTAAGCTTCGGGGACCTCCACTTT.

The V and J genes are TRBV6-5 and TRBJ2-7, with D unresolved. Per the germline V gene, CDR1 is MNHEY and CDR2 is SVGAGI. V gave up 7 bases and J gave up 1 base, with 11 bases separating them. The CDR3 covers 13 residues. The CDR3 here is CASMRASSYEQYF. In nucleotides, the CDR3 is TGTGCCAGCATGCGAGCTTCATCCTACGAGCAGTACTTC.

This clone occurred a few times. The CDR3 spells CASSMGLYNEQFF. Here the CDR3 DNA reads TGTGCCAGCAGTATGGGACTCTACAATGAGCAGTTCTTC. The rearrangement joins TRBV28 to TRBJ2-1; the D gene is possibly TRBD2 (6 bases). CDR3 length: 13 amino acids. The V end lost 5 bases, the J end lost 3 bases, and 8 bases lay between the germline ends. In germline, CDR1 is MDHEN, CDR2 SYDVKM.

This clone was recorded once. The chain recombines TRBV30 with TRBJ2-1; unclear D gene. This CDR3 has 12 amino acids. The V end was cut by 5 bases, the J end by 5 bases, with 10 bases between. CDR1 and CDR2 from the germline V gene are GTSNPN and SVGIG (reference sequence). This CDR3 is CAWEVYNNEQFF. Written as DNA, the CDR3 is TGTGCCTGGGAGGTCTACAACAATGAGCAGTTCTTC.

The chain uses TRBV6-2 or TRBV6-3 and TRBJ1-1, with 8 bases fitting TRBD1. CDR1 is MNHEY, CDR2 SVGEGT, per germline. CDR3 length: 16 residues. Trimming cost V 4 bases and J 1 base; bases outside gene matches: 8. Written as DNA, the CDR3 is TGTGCCAGCAGTTCAGCCCCAGACAGGGGGAACACTGAAGCTTTCTTT. Its protein is CASSSAPDRGNTEAFF.

The chain has TRBV5-6 and TRBJ1-1; a weak D match, TRBD1 (5 bases). Trimming shortened V by 1 base and J by 11 bases, and 12 bases separated the two germline ends. There are 12 residues in the CDR3. Germline CDR1 and CDR2: SGHDT and YYEEEE. The CDR3 reads CASSLRGDGAFF. CDR3 coding DNA: TGTGCCAGCAGCTTGAGGGGTGATGGGGCTTTCTTT.

This clone was counted a single time. This rearrangement joins TRBV19 to TRBJ1-1; tentatively, D is TRBD1 (6 bases). The germline V gene encodes CDR1 LNHDA and CDR2 SQIVND (reference sequence). The CDR3 is 14 amino acids. V was shortened by 4 bases and J by 4 bases, with 13 bases between the two germline ends. In DNA, the CDR3 is TGTGCCAGTAGTAGTCAGGGGCGGACCACTGAAGCTTTCTTT. This translates into CASSSQGRTTEAFF.